This TCR beta chain was recorded in a study of T cells after posttransplantation cyclophosphamide. Regarding the study as a whole: Later blood repertoires were often dominated by clones from the donor CD8+ memory compartment. Recipient CMV seropositivity and CMV reactivation strongly tracked TRB clonality.

The related graft donor's blood sample was taken on the day of bone marrow donation. This table comes from immunoSEQ multiplex PCR, and its TCRdb copy is limited to in-frame clones, with some not included. The table lists around 34,000 clones, with no singletons. This clone has ten or more counts. Its antigen is unidentified. The clonotype comes from a man aged 45-65 years in good health, CMV-negative, and a related stem cell transplant donor. The sample comprised PBMCs.

The CDR3, as DNA: TGTGCCAGCAGATCCGGGACAGCACTCTATGGCTACACCTTC. This encodes CASRSGTALYGYTF. The V gene is TRBV28, the J gene TRBJ1-2, with 7 bases lining up with TRBD1. Trimming cost V 6 bases and J 4 bases; bases outside gene matches: 8. The CDR3 consists of 14 residues. Germline lookup yields CDR1 MDHEN and CDR2 SYDVKM.